The clone carrying this T cell receptor beta chain was found many times. Its specificity is not known. The source of the sample is a study of identical twins. Whole-study findings and limits: Cross-sectional statistical analysis, not tracking of the same donors, underpinned the conclusions. Insertions were reduced in abundant cord blood beta clonotypes but not in memory repertoires.

A universal primer site came from template switching; cDNA carried unique molecular identifiers. TCRdb reanalysed the 5' RACE reads using MiXCR and keeps one entry per CDR3 protein. The sample contains roughly 200,000 distinct CDR3 sequences, about 7.5% of which appear only once. This CDR3 is built from 15 residues. Germline CDR1 reads MDHEN; CDR2 reads SYDVKM. The V and J ends lost 5 bases and 4 bases respectively, with 18 bases between them. The sample was also reused in another study, on yellow fever vaccine responses in identical twins. That study reports: Reported findings indicate that twins' vaccine T cell responses seemed partially convergent, partially personalized.

V gene TRBV28 combines with J gene TRBJ2-7; D remains unclear. The sequenced sample consisted of memory (CD45RO+) T cells sorted from blood. This TCR was recovered from a woman aged 18 to 35 in good health. This CDR3 reads CASSGEATARYEQYF. The CDR3 DNA is TGTGCCAGCAGTGGTGAAGCGACGGCCCGATACGAGCAGTACTTC.